One and the same sample provided the 24 T cell receptor beta chains below, sequenced in a study of identical twins. MiXCR, run by TCRdb on the 5' RACE reads, gives a single entry per CDR3 protein. The data show some 460,000 distinct CDR3 sequences, with over 12% seen just once and around 0.52% held by the top ten. The same data also contributed to another study, on yellow fever vaccine responses in identical twins.

The sequenced material came from CD4+ T cells sorted from blood. These receptors came from a woman under 30 in good health.

This clonotype was found a few times. The chain employs TRBV12-3 or TRBV12-4 and TRBJ2-1; 9 bases line up with TRBD1. The CDR3 consists of 13 residues. Losses at the gene ends were 6 bases for V and 9 bases for J; bases not matched to a gene: 6. CDR3 DNA: TGTGCCAGCAGGTTAAGACAGGGGGGTGAGCAGTTCTTC. Translating gives CASRLRQGGEQFF.

This CDR3 is CASSLLENQPQHF. The CDR3 nucleotides read TGTGCCAGCAGCTTGTTGGAAAATCAGCCCCAGCATTTT. This sequence joins TRBV7-9 and TRBJ1-5, with D unresolved. The V end lost 3 bases, the J end lost 4 bases, and 7 bases lay between the germline ends. The CDR3 is 13 residues long. The V gene's germline CDR1 is SEHNR and CDR2 FQNEAQ (reference sequence).

Only a few counts were recorded for this clonotype. The chain's CDR3 is CASSRTRLEAGGPIDTQYF. CDR3 sequence (DNA): TGCGCCAGCAGCCGGACCCGCCTAGAAGCGGGAGGGCCGATAGATACGCAGTATTTT. This chain links TRBV4-1 with TRBJ2-3, with TRBD2 identical over 10 bases. The germline gives CDR1 MGHRA, CDR2 YSYEKL. The V gene end was trimmed by 4 bases and the J gene end by 5 bases; junction bases not matched to a gene: 18. CDR3 length: 19 amino acids.

V and J are TRBV4-3 and TRBJ1-2; tentatively, D is TRBD1 (5 bases). This CDR3 contains 13 residues. Germline CDR1 and CDR2: LGHNA and YSLEER. The V end was cut by 0 bases, the J end by 6 bases, with 8 bases between. CDR3 nucleotides: TGCGCCAGCAGCCAAGACGTAGGGGATGGCTACACCTTC. This sequence encodes CASSQDVGDGYTF.

This clonotype was seen at least ten times. This sequence joins TRBV6-5 and TRBJ1-5, with D hard to call. The CDR3 covers 14 residues. CDR1 is MNHEY and CDR2 is SVGAGI in the germline V gene. Deletions cut 5 bases from V and 5 bases from J, with 13 bases between. CDR3 loop: CASSIERGDQPQHF. Written as DNA, the CDR3 is TGTGCCAGCAGTATCGAACGGGGAGATCAGCCCCAGCATTTT.

The V call is TRBV7-2, the J call TRBJ2-1; 8 nucleotides match TRBD1. The V segment lost 4 bases and the J segment 4 bases; nucleotides outside the gene matches: 9. Germline V gives CDR1 SGHTA, CDR2 FQGNSA. The CDR3 is made up of 16 amino acids. The CDR3 loop is CASSSFRDRTYNEQFF. CDR3 bases: TGTGCCAGCAGCTCTTTCCGGGACAGGACTTACAATGAGCAGTTCTTC.

This sequence joins TRBV12-3 or TRBV12-4 and TRBJ1-6; no clear D gene. The CDR3 contains 15 residues. The germline V and J ends were trimmed by 5 bases and 2 bases, with 10 bases remaining between them. The CDR3 DNA is TGTGCCAGCAGTGTCACCGGGGCCTATAATTCACCCCTCCACTTT. This codes for CASSVTGAYNSPLHF.

This clonotype was observed a handful of times. CDR3 protein: CASRASGGAQETQYF. In DNA, the CDR3 is TGTGCCAGCAGGGCTAGCGGGGGGGCCCAAGAGACCCAGTACTTC. V is TRBV2 and J is TRBJ2-5, with 12 bases lining up with TRBD2. The V segment lost 6 bases and the J segment 1 base; nucleotides outside the gene matches: 3. The CDR3 runs to 15 residues. From germline, CDR1 is SNHLY and CDR2 FYNNEI.

This clonotype has ten or more counts. The germline gene is not matched at one end of the junction; a read error may be the cause. The chain joins TRBV5-1 to TRBJ2-7; unclear D gene. CDR1 SGHRS and CDR2 YFSETQ come from the germline V gene. The length of the CDR3 is 12 residues. The CDR3 reads CASSLVAGEQYF. DNA of the CDR3: TGTGCCAGCAGTTTAGTCGCCGGCGAGCAGTACTTC.

This chain's CDR3 is CALRKAGAKYDAYNEQFF. For the CDR3, the DNA is TGTGCCCTCAGGAAAGCGGGGGCAAAATACGACGCCTACAATGAGCAGTTCTTC. The gene calls are TRBV12-3 or TRBV12-4 and TRBJ2-1, with 8 bases aligning to TRBD2. After removal of 11 bases from V and 2 bases from J, the junction contained 20 bases not matched to a gene. This CDR3 has 18 residues.

Many counts were recorded for this clonotype. This chain connects TRBV11-2 to TRBJ1-4, with D unclear. Germline assignment: CDR1 SGHAT and CDR2 FQNNGV. V was cut by 4 bases and J by 5 bases, with 8 bases left in between. The CDR3 runs to 13 residues. The DNA for the CDR3 is TGTGCCAGCAGCTGGGCCCGGAATGAAAAACTGTTTTTT. Amino acids: CASSWARNEKLFF.

The CDR3 region has the DNA TGTGCCAGCAGCTTCCGAGCCGGGACTAGCGGGGGGGGGAATGAGCAGTTCTTC. Translation: CASSFRAGTSGGGNEQFF. The chain employs TRBV7-3 and TRBJ2-1; TRBD2 matches 16 bases. The germline V gene has CDR1 SGHTA and CDR2 FQGTGA. CDR3 length: 18 residues. The junction had 9 bases not matched to a gene; V was cut back by 3 bases and J by 7 bases.

This clonotype was counted only a few times. The chain uses TRBV7-2 and TRBJ2-7; weak D call: TRBD1 (6 bases). Germline CDR1 and CDR2: SGHTA and FQGNSA. V was pared by 1 base and J by 2 bases, with 9 bases between. The CDR3 is made up of 14 amino acids. CDR3 residues: CASSLEGDTYEQYF. As DNA, the CDR3 is TGTGCCAGCAGCTTAGAGGGGGACACCTACGAGCAGTACTTC. The variable domain in full, completed from reference TRBV7-2 and TRBJ2-7, reads GAGVSQSPSNKVTEKGKDVELRCDPISGHTALYWYRQSLGQGLEFLIYFQGNSAPDKSGLPSDRFSAERTGGSVSTLTIQRTQQEDSAVYLCASSLEGDTYEQYFGPGTRLTVT.

This clonotype occurred many times. The gene calls are TRBV5-5 and TRBJ2-4, with D possibly TRBD1 on 7 matching bases. Trimming left V 1 base short and J 3 bases short, with 14 bases between. From germline, CDR1 is SGHKS and CDR2 YYEKEE (reference sequence). The CDR3 contains 16 residues. CDR3 coding DNA: TGTGCCAGCAGCTTGCAGGGGGGCATGGGCAAAAACATTCAGTACTTC. Translated, it gives CASSLQGGMGKNIQYF.

The chain couples TRBV6-5 to TRBJ1-5; possible D gene TRBD1, 6 bases. The ends were cut back, 2 bases at V and 7 bases at J, with 18 bases in the middle. Germline V gene data show CDR1 as MNHEY and CDR2 as SVGAGI. The CDR3 has 16 residues. In nucleotides, the CDR3 is TGTGCCAGCAGTTACACAGGAGGGGGGAATGCGCAGCCCCAGCATTTT. Its translation is CASSYTGGGNAQPQHF.

About this clonotype itself: A much bigger clone sits one base away, suggesting this may be a read error. The V call is TRBV3-1, the J call TRBJ2-7; perhaps TRBD2 as D (7 bases). Germline V gene sequence: CDR1 LGHDT, CDR2 YNNKEL (reference sequence). The CDR3 runs to 15 residues. This CDR3 reads CASSRQPRGAYEQHF. CDR3 DNA: TGTGCCAGCAGCCGTCAACCCCGGGGGGCCTACGAGCAGCACTTC.

V is TRBV20-1 and J is TRBJ2-7; possibly TRBD2 for D (5 bases). CDR3 length: 15 residues. Trimming took off 6 bases at V and 0 bases at J, with 18 bases between the two ends. In germline, CDR1 is DFQATT, CDR2 SNEGSKA (reference sequence). The CDR3 spells CSAPLRVTSSYEQYF. The CDR3, as DNA: TGCAGTGCCCCGTTGAGGGTAACGAGCTCCTACGAGCAGTACTTC.

This clonotype was detected only a few times. The chain uses TRBV27 and TRBJ2-5; D is possibly TRBD1 (5 bases). This CDR3 has 13 amino acids. The germline CDR1 and CDR2 sequences are MNHEY and SMNVEV (reference sequence). V was pared by 0 bases and J by 8 bases, with 10 bases between. In nucleotides, the CDR3 is TGTGCCAGCAGTTTATCGGGGCGTGATACCCAGTACTTC. Protein product: CASSLSGRDTQYF.

This chain links TRBV11-2 with TRBJ2-7, with D possibly being TRBD1 (5 bases). The CDR3 has 18 amino acids. The germline V gene encodes CDR1 SGHAT and CDR2 FQNNGV. With 0 bases removed from V and 2 bases from J, the gap between germline ends came to 20 bases. CDR3 coding DNA: TGTGCCAGCAGCTTAGATGAAAGGGGAAGGTATTACACCTACGAGCAGTACTTC. It codes for CASSLDERGRYYTYEQYF.

V is TRBV5-1 and J is TRBJ2-2, with unresolved D. CDR1 SGHRS and CDR2 YFSETQ come from the germline V gene. The length of the CDR3 is 15 residues. Trimming took off 4 bases at V and 5 bases at J, with 15 bases between the two ends. CDR3 loop: CASSLRSVGTGELFF. In DNA form, the CDR3 reads TGCGCCAGCAGCCTGCGTTCCGTGGGGACCGGGGAGCTGTTTTTT.

V usage is TRBV5-1 and J usage is TRBJ1-2; D is perhaps TRBD1 (6 bases). V dropped 0 bases and J dropped 7 bases, with 16 bases sitting between them. The CDR3 has 15 amino acids. The germline V gene has CDR1 SGHRS and CDR2 YFSETQ. The CDR3 DNA sequence: TGCGCCAGCAGCTTGGCCCACCGACAGGCAGGTGGCTACACCTTC. It is translated as CASSLAHRQAGGYTF.

The sample holds a few counts of this clonotype. The rearrangement uses TRBV6-6 and TRBJ2-5, with D perhaps TRBD2 (5 bases). V lost 5 bases to trimming and J lost 4 bases, with 11 bases between them. CDR1 and CDR2 (germline): MNHNY, SVGAGI (reference sequence). There are 13 residues in the CDR3. Written as DNA, the CDR3 is TGTGCCAGCAGTCGAGGGAGTCTAGAGACCCAGTACTTC. Amino acid sequence: CASSRGSLETQYF.

Ten or more counts support this clonotype. The chain combines TRBV12-3 or TRBV12-4 with TRBJ1-1; 8 bases agree with TRBD1. There are 16 residues in the CDR3. Trimming at V came to 5 bases and at J to 10 bases, leaving 18 bases not matched to a gene. The CDR3 DNA reads as TGTGCCAGCAGTCAGGCAGGGGGCTCAAAAGGCAACGTAGCTTTCTTT. This gives the protein CASSQAGGSKGNVAFF.

This clonotype was counted between two and nine times. The gene calls are TRBV12-3 or TRBV12-4 and TRBJ1-5; 8 positions agree with TRBD1. The V segment lost 4 bases and the J segment 7 bases; nucleotides outside the gene matches: 12. This CDR3 contains 16 residues. CDR3 region: CASSSLGTGGEQPQHF. DNA of the CDR3: TGTGCCAGCAGTTCACTGGGGACAGGCGGCGAGCAGCCCCAGCATTTT.